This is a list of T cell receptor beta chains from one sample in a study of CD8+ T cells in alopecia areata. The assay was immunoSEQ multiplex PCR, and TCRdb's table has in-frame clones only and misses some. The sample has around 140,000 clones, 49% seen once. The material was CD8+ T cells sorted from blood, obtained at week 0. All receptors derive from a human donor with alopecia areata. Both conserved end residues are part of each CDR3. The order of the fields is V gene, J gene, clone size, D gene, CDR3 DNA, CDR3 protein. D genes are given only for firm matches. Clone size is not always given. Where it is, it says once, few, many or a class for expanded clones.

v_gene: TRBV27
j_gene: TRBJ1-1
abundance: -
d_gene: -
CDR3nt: TGTGCCAGCAGTTCGGTGGCCACGACTGAAGCTTTCTTT
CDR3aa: CASSSVATTEAFF

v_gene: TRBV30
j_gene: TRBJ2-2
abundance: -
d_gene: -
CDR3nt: TGTGCCTGGAGTACACAGGGAGCCGGGGAGCTGTTTTTT
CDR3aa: CAWSTQGAGELFF

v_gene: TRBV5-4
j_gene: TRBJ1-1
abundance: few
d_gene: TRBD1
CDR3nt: TGTGCCAGCAGCCTCGGGGGGACAGTGAGAGACACTGAAGCTTTCTTT
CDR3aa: CASSLGGTVRDTEAFF

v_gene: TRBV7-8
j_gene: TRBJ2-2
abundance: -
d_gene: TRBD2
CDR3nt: TGTGCCAGCAGCCCAGTAATAGCGGGGGGGCTTACCGGGGAGCTGTTTTTT
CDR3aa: CASSPVIAGGLTGELFF

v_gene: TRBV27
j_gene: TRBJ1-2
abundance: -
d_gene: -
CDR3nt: TGTGCCAGCAGTTTATCGGCAGGGTCTATGGACTACACCTTC
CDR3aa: CASSLSAGSMDYTF

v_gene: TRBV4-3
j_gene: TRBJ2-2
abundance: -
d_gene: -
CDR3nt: TGCGCCAGCAGCCGAATGGGTACTTCGAACACCGGGGAGCTGTTTTTT
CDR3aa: CASSRMGTSNTGELFF

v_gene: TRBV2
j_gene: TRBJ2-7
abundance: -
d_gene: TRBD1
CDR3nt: TGTGCCAGCAGGGTAGGGACAGAAATCTACGAGCAGTACTTC
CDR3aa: CASRVGTEIYEQYF

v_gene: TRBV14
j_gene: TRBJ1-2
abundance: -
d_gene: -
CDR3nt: TGTGCCAGCAGCCAAGTTGTGGGGGGATTCTTTAATGGCTACACCTTC
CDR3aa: CASSQVVGGFFNGYTF

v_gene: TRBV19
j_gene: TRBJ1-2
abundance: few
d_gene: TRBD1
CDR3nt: TGTGCCACCGCACCGGGACAGGGGGCCCTTTACTATGGCTACACCTTC
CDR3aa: CATAPGQGALYYGYTF

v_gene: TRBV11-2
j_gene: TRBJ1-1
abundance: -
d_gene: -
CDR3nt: TGTGCCAGCAGCTTATTCGGGGACACTGAAGCTTTCTTT
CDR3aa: CASSLFGDTEAFF

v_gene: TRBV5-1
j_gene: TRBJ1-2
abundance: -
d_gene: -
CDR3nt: TGCGCCAGCAGCTTGGGAACCTATGGCTACACCTTC
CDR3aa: CASSLGTYGYTF

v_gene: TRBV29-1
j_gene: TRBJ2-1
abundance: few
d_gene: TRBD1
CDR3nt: TGCAGCCTTACGACAGGGGGGAATGAGCAGTTCTTC
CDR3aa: CSLTTGGNEQFF

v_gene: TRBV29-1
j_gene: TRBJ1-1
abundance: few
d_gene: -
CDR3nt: TGCAGCGTGCGGGGGGGCACTGAAGCTTTCTTT
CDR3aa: CSVRGGTEAFF

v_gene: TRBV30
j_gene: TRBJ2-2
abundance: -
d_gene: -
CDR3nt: TGTGCCTGGAGTCAAGGGCCCACCGGGGAGCTGTTTTTT
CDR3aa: CAWSQGPTGELFF

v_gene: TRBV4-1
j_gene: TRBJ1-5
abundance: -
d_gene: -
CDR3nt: TGCGCCAGCAGCCAAGGTGCTATCAATCAGCCCCAGCATTTT
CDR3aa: CASSQGAINQPQHF

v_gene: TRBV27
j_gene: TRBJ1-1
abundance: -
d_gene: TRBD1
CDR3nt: TGTGCCAGCACCCAGGGGGGGATGAACACTGAAGCTTTCTTT
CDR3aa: CASTQGGMNTEAFF

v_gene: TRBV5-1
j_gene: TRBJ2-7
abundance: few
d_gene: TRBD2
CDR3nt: TGCGCCAGCAGCCTGGGACTAGCGGTCCCCTCCTACGAGCAGTACTTC
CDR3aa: CASSLGLAVPSYEQYF

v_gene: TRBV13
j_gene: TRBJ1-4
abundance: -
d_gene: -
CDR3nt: TGTGCCAGCACGGTCGGACAGCCGAATGAAAAACTGTTTTTT
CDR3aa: CASTVGQPNEKLFF

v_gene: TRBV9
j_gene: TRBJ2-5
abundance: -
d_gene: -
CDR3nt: TGTGCCAGCAGTTCACCGCCGGGGGCGATCCAAGAGACCCAGTACTTC
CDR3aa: CASSSPPGAIQETQYF

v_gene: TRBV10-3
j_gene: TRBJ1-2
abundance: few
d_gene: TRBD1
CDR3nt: TGTGCCATCAGTGAGCCCGGGACAGGGGGCAAGGGTGGCTACACCTTC
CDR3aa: CAISEPGTGGKGGYTF

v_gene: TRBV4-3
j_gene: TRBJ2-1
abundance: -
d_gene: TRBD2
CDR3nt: TGCGCCAGCAGCCAAGGGTTTTTAGCGGGGGGCAACAATGAGCAGTTCTTC
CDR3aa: CASSQGFLAGGNNEQFF

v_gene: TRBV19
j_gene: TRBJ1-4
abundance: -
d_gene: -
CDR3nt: TGTGCCAGTAGTATAGTAATCAAGGATGGGTGGAAACTGTTTTTT
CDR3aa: CASSIVIKDGWKLFF

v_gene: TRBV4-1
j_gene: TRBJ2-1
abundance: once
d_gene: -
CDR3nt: TGCGCCAGCAGCCAAACAGGGAGCTCCTACAATGAGCAGTTCTTC
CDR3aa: CASSQTGSSYNEQFF

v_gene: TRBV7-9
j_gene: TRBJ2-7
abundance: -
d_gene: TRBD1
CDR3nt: TGTGCCAGCACCGGACAGGGGCGGCACGAGCAGTACTTC
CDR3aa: CASTGQGRHEQYF

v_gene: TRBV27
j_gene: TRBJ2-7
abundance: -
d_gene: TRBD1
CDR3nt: TGTGCCAGCAGCTTCTTGGACAGGGGCTACGAGCAGTACTTC
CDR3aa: CASSFLDRGYEQYF

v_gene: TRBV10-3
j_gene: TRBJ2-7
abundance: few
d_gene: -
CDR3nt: TGTGCCACCCAAGAGCACGAGCAGTACTTC
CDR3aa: CATQEHEQYF

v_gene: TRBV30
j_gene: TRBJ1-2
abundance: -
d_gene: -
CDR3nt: TGTGCCTGGAGTGTGGGACAATTTGAGCTCACCTTC
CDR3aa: CAWSVGQFELTF

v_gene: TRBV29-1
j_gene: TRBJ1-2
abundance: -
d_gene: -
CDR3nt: TGCAGCGTTGGGGATCCTCTAAACACCTTC
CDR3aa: CSVGDPLNTF

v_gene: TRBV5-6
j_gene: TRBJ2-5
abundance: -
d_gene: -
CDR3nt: TGTGCCAGCAGCTTGGGTGGCTACGAGACCCAGTACTTC
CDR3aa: CASSLGGYETQYF

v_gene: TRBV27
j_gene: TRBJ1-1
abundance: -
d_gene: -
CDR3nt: TGTGCCAGCAGTTTTGGACAAAGCTACGAAGCTTTCTTT
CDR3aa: CASSFGQSYEAFF

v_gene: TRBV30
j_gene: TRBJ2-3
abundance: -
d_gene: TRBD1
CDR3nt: TGTGCCTGGAGCGCCGGGACAGGCGGCACAGATACGCAGTATTTT
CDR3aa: CAWSAGTGGTDTQYF

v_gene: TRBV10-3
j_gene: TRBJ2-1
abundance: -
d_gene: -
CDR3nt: TGTGCCATCAGTGAGGGGCTAGGCAATGAGCAGTTCTTC
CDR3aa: CAISEGLGNEQFF